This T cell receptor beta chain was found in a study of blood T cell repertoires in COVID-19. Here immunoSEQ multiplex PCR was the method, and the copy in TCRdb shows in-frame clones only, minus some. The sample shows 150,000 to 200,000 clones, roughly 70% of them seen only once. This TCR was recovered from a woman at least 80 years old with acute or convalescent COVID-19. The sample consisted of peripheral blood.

DNA of the CDR3: TGTGCCAGCAGCTTGGCCTTTAATGAGCAGTTCTTC. This gives the protein CASSLAFNEQFF. The chain recombines TRBV5-4 with TRBJ2-1; D not resolved. The CDR3 length is 12 residues. V was clipped by 0 bases and J by 7 bases, with 5 bases between them. Per germline, CDR1 SGHNT and CDR2 YYREEE (reference sequence).